Listed below are T cell receptor beta chains from one sample, sequenced in a study of T cell repertoires in cytomegalovirus infection. Each CDR3 protein gets one entry after TCRdb re-called the reads with MiXCR. The table lists some 99,000 distinct CDR3 sequences, 25% to 35% of them singletons, with roughly 81% in the top ten. These receptors lack a known antigen. The source was CD8+ T cells from cultured PBMCs, collected from culture after CMV antigen stimulation. The receptors stem from a human donor in good health (CMV status not recorded). Some clones in this sample may be carry-over from other donors' samples. The CDR3 runs from the conserved cysteine through the conserved F or W. D genes are given only for firm matches. The listing skips clone size in some rows; elsewhere it reads once, few, many or a size class.

D gene	V gene	J gene	clone size	CDR3 DNA	CDR3 protein
NA	TRBV12-3/TRBV12-4	TRBJ1-1	many	TGTGCCAGCAGTCTGACATCTGAGGGGACTGAAGCTTTCTTT	CASSLTSEGTEAFF
NA	TRBV7-8	TRBJ1-2	NA	TGTGCCAGCGCTAGAATGCAGGGCCTCCAGAAGGACTATGGCTACACCTTC	CASARMQGLQKDYGYTF
NA	TRBV7-2	TRBJ1-2	many	TGTGCCAGCAGCTTAGGGGGCTACGATGGCTACACCTTC	CASSLGGYDGYTF
NA	TRBV28	TRBJ1-2	few	TGTGCCAGCAGTTTAACAGCAGGGGATGCGAATGGCTACACCTTC	CASSLTAGDANGYTF
NA	TRBV5-1	TRBJ2-7	NA	TGCGCCAGCAGCTTGAACGGGGGTTCCTTTTGGGAGCAGTACTTC	CASSLNGGSFWEQYF
TRBD2	TRBV19	TRBJ2-7	few	TGTGCCAGTAGTCTCGGACTAGCGGCCTACGAGCAGTACTTC	CASSLGLAAYEQYF
NA	TRBV6-6	TRBJ2-6	few	TGTGCCAGCCACCATTACTCAGGGCTCTCTGGGGCCAACGTCCTGACTTTC	CASHHYSGLSGANVLTF
NA	TRBV19	TRBJ2-5	NA	TGTGCCAGTAGTTTAGAAGCAGGGAGATTGTGGGAGACCCAGTACTTC	CASSLEAGRLWETQYF
TRBD1	TRBV6-5	TRBJ1-5	few	TGTGCCAGCAGTTACTCGCCAGGGGGATTTGGTCAGCCCCAGCATTTT	CASSYSPGGFGQPQHF
TRBD2	TRBV19	TRBJ2-2	few	TGTGCCAGCTACCTAGCGGGGGGGCCATCCGGGGAGCTGTTTTTT	CASYLAGGPSGELFF
TRBD1	TRBV19	TRBJ1-2	many	TGTGCCAGTAGTTTATCGGGACAGAACTATGGCTACACCTTC	CASSLSGQNYGYTF
NA	TRBV9	TRBJ1-1	many	TGTGCCAGCAGCGTAGGAGGGGGAGGGGCTGAAGCTTTCTTT	CASSVGGGGAEAFF
TRBD1	TRBV7-6	TRBJ2-5	many	TGTGCCAGCAGCTTAGTAGCCTTTGGGACAGGGGAATCCCTTGGAGAGACCCAGTACTTC	CASSLVAFGTGESLGETQYF
NA	TRBV9	TRBJ2-6	NA	TGTGCCAGCAGCGTAGACCGTAGAGGGGAGAGCTCTGGGGCCAACGTCCTGACTTTC	CASSVDRRGESSGANVLTF
TRBD2	TRBV28	TRBJ2-7	NA	TGTGCCAGCAGTTACCTTATAGCGGGGGACTACGAGCAGTACTTC	CASSYLIAGDYEQYF
NA	TRBV7-2	TRBJ2-3	many	TGTGCCAGCAGCTTAATCGACACAGATACGCAGTATTTT	CASSLIDTDTQYF
NA	TRBV20-1	TRBJ1-6	NA	TGCAGTGCTATCTCCGCTGGGGGCGAGAGTAGTTCACCCCTCCACTTT	CSAISAGGESSSPLHF
NA	TRBV28	TRBJ1-2	NA	TGTGCCAGCACTCCCGGGCGCTATGGCTACACCTTC	CASTPGRYGYTF
TRBD1	TRBV12-3/TRBV12-4	TRBJ1-6	NA	TGTGCCAGCAGTCAGACAGGGGGCAGGTCACCCCTCCACTTT	CASSQTGGRSPLHF